This TCR beta chain was captured by sequencing in a study of PD-1 blockade in classical Hodgkin lymphoma. Whole-study findings and limits: The authors have not defined what causes the repertoire differences, possibly disease activity or prior therapy. Patients with a complete response exhibited baseline diversity comparable to newly diagnosed patients.

Comment on this clone: Antigen specificity is unknown.

Each patient relapsed following autologous stem cell transplantation, and prior brentuximab vedotin exposure differed. Profiled with immunoSEQ multiplex PCR; TCRdb holds only in-frame clones, not every one. The table lists roughly 81,000 clones, about nine tenths of them singletons, with less than 3% in the top ten. V dropped 1 base and J dropped 5; count of bases not matched to a gene: 10. Looked up from germline, CDR1 is SEHNR and CDR2 is FQNEAQ (reference sequence). There are 16 residues in the CDR3. The gene calls are TRBV7-9 and TRBJ2-5, with 7 bases lining up with TRBD2. Sequenced here: peripheral blood mononuclear cells (PBMCs), sampled before the second cycle of nivolumab. The clonotype originates from a human donor with classical Hodgkin lymphoma. In DNA form, the CDR3 reads TGTGCCAGCAGCTTAGACGGCGGGCCCGGGGGGGAGACCCAGTACTTC. Protein: CASSLDGGPGGETQYF.